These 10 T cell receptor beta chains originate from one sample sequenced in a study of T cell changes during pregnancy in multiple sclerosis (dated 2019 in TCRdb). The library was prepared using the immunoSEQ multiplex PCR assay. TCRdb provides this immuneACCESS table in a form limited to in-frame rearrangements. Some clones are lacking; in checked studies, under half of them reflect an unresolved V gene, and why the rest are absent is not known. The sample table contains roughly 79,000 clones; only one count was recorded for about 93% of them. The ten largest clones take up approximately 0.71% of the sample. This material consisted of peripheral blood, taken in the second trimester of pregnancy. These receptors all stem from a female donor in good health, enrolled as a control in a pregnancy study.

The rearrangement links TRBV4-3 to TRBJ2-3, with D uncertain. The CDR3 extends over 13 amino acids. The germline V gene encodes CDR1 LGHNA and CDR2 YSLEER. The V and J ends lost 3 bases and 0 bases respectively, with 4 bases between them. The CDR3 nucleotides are TGCGCCAGCAGCCACCGGAGCACAGATACGCAGTATTTT. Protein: CASSHRSTDTQYF.

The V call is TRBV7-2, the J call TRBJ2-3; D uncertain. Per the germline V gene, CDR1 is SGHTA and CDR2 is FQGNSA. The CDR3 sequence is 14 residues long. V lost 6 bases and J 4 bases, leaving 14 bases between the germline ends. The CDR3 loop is CASRQGAVPDTQYF. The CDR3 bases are TGTGCCAGCAGGCAAGGCGCGGTCCCAGATACGCAGTATTTT.

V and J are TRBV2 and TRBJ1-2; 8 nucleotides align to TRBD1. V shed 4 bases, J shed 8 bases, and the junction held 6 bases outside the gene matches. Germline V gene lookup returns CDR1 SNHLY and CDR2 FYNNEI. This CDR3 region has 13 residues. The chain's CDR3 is CASSGQGLRGYTF. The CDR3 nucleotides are TGTGCCAGCAGTGGACAGGGGTTACGGGGCTACACCTTC.

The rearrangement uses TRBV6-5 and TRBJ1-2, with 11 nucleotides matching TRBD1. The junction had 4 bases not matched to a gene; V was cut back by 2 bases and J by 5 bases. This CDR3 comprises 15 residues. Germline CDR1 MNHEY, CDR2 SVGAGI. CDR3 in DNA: TGTGCCAGCAGTTACGGGACAGGGGGAGGGTATGGCTACACCTTC. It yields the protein CASSYGTGGGYGYTF.

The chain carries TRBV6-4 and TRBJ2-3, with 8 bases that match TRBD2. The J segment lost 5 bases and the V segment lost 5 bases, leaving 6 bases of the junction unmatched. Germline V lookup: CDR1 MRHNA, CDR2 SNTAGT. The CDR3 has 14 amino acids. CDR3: CASSQRGGEDTQYF. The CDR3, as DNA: TGTGCCAGCAGTCAACGGGGGGGCGAAGATACGCAGTATTTT.

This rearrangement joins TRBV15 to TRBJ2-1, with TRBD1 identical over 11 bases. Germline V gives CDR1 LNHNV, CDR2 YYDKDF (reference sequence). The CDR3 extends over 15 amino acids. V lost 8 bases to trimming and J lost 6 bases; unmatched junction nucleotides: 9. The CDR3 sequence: CATSSGGTGGNEQFF. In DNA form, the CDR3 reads TGTGCCACCTCTAGCGGCGGGACAGGGGGCAATGAGCAGTTCTTC.

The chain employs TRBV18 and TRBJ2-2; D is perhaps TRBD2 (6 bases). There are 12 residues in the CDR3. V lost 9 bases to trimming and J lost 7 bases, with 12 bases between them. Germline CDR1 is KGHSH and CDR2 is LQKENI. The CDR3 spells CASPRGGGELFF. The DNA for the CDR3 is TGTGCCAGTCCAAGGGGAGGCGGGGAGCTGTTTTTT.

The CDR3: CASSSTGTGLGAFF. CDR3 bases: TGTGCCAGCAGTTCTACCGGGACAGGCCTTGGGGCTTTCTTT. The chain employs TRBV27 and TRBJ1-1, with 8 positions matching TRBD1. The CDR3 is 14 amino acids. Germline loops: CDR1 MNHEY, CDR2 SMNVEV (reference sequence). V lost 4 bases, J lost 11 bases, and 12 bases stayed unmatched.

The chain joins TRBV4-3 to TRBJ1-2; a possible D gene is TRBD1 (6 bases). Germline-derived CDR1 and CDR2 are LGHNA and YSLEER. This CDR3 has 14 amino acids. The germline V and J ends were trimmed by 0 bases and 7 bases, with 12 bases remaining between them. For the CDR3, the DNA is TGCGCCAGCAGCCAAGACAGGGGTATACGTGGCTACACCTTC. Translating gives CASSQDRGIRGYTF.

Here the CDR3 reads CAWSVRGGDEQFF. The CDR3 nucleotides read TGTGCCTGGAGTGTTCGAGGGGGCGATGAGCAGTTCTTC. This chain connects TRBV30 to TRBJ2-1; 7 nucleotides match TRBD1. Per germline, CDR1 GTSNPN and CDR2 SVGIG (reference sequence). Trimming at V came to 0 bases and at J to 8 bases, leaving 4 bases not matched to a gene. CDR3 size: 13 residues.